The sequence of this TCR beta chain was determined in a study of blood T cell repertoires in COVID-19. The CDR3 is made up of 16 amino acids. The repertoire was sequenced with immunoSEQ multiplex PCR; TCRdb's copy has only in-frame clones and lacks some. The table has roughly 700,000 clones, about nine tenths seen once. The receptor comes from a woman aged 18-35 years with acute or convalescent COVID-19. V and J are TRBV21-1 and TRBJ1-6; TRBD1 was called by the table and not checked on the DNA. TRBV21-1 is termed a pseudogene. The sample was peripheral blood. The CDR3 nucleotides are TGTGCCAGCAGCAAAGATGGCTACAGGGCAAGGTCACCCCTCCACTTT. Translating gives CASSKDGYRARSPLHF.